These 32 T cell receptor beta chains were sequenced from one sample in a study of shared clonotypes between healthy human individuals. CD45RO negativity and positive selection for CCR7 defined naive CD8 cells, a population that excluded terminally differentiated effector memory CD45RA+ cells. Sequenced by immunoSEQ multiplex PCR; TCRdb stores in-frame clones only, minus some. Among 1.5 million to 2.5 million clones, about 95% were seen once, and the ten largest hold more than 0.9%. Material for sequencing was naive CD8+ T cells sorted from blood. The receptors stem from a man younger than 30 in good health.

The V and J genes are TRBV6-6 and TRBJ2-7; D is undetermined. Per the germline V gene, CDR1 is MNHNY and CDR2 is SVGAGI (reference sequence). The CDR3 extends over 11 amino acids. Trimming cost V 8 bases and J 3 bases, with 8 bases left between them. CDR3 DNA sequence: TGTGCCAGCTCTGAGAACTACGAGCAGTACTTC. Its protein is CASSENYEQYF.

The chain couples TRBV4-1 to TRBJ2-7, with D perhaps assigned TRBD1 or TRBD2 (5 bases each). CDR1 is MGHRA and CDR2 is YSYEKL in the germline V gene. The CDR3 sequence is 13 residues long. V was clipped by 5 bases and J by 4 bases, with 12 bases between them. CDR3 DNA: TGCGCCAGCAGCTCCCTGGGGGATTACGAGCAGTACTTC. Translating it yields CASSSLGDYEQYF.

This sequence joins TRBV2 and TRBJ2-7; a possible D gene is TRBD2 (5 bases). Trimming cost V 5 bases and J 2 bases, with 13 bases left between them. Germline-derived CDR1 and CDR2 are SNHLY and FYNNEI. The CDR3 length is 14 residues. Here the CDR3 reads CASSILEGTYEQYF. The CDR3 DNA is TGTGCCAGCAGTATACTAGAAGGGACCTACGAGCAGTACTTC. The full variable domain, in which reference TRBV2 and TRBJ2-7 provide the parts outside the CDR3, is EPEVTQTPSHQVTQMGQEVILRCVPISNHLYFYWYRQILGQKVEFLVSFYNNEISEKSEIFDDQFSVERPDGSNFTLKIRSTKLEDSAMYFCASSILEGTYEQYFGPGTRLTVT.

The chain joins TRBV11-2 to TRBJ1-4, with a weak D call TRBD1 (6 bases). V was shortened by 3 bases and J by 8 bases, with 19 bases between the two germline ends. This CDR3 has 16 residues. Per the germline V gene, CDR1 is SGHAT and CDR2 is FQNNGV. The CDR3 sequence is CASSLGAGTAREKLFF. The CDR3 DNA reads TGTGCCAGCAGCTTGGGGGCCGGGACGGCGAGAGAAAAACTGTTTTTT.

As concerns this clone: The same CDR3 also results from other DNA sequences found in this sample. The chain recombines TRBV9 with TRBJ1-2; no firm D call. Deletions cut 0 bases from V and 4 bases from J, with 10 bases between. The CDR3 totals 14 residues. CDR1 and CDR2 (germline): SGDLS, YYNGEE. This chain's CDR3 is CASSVDGSFYGYTF. The CDR3 nucleotides are TGTGCCAGCAGCGTAGATGGGTCCTTCTATGGCTACACCTTC.

The genes are TRBV9 and TRBJ1-6; TRBD1 matches at 7 bases. The V segment lost 0 bases and the J segment 0 bases; nucleotides outside the gene matches: 0. The CDR3 runs to 16 residues. Germline CDR1 and CDR2: SGDLS and YYNGEE. The CDR3 reads CASSVAGGSYNSPLHF. The CDR3 nucleotides read TGTGCCAGCAGCGTAGCAGGGGGCTCCTATAATTCACCCCTCCACTTT.

The chain couples TRBV27 to TRBJ2-1; 9 bases fit TRBD2. Germline V gene sequence: CDR1 MNHEY, CDR2 SMNVEV (reference sequence). V dropped 1 base and J dropped 5; count of bases not matched to a gene: 6. CDR3 length equals 16 residues. The CDR3 is CASSLYGLAGNNEQFF. CDR3 sequence (DNA): TGTGCCAGCAGTTTATATGGGCTAGCGGGGAACAATGAGCAGTTCTTC.

The rearrangement uses TRBV5-1 and TRBJ2-7, with 8 bases lining up with TRBD2. J was trimmed by 6 bases and V by 0 bases; bases with no gene match: 8. The germline V gene encodes CDR1 SGHRS and CDR2 YFSETQ. This CDR3 region has 15 residues. This CDR3 is CASSLGGTSFSEQYF. The CDR3 DNA reads TGCGCCAGCAGCTTGGGGGGGACTAGTTTCTCCGAGCAGTACTTC.

This clone was detected once. J is TRBJ2-1 and V is TRBV13; 8 positions match TRBD1. The CDR3 is made up of 15 amino acids. The V gene's germline CDR1 is PRHDT and CDR2 FYEKMQ (reference sequence). The V gene end was trimmed by 5 bases and the J gene end by 4 bases; junction bases not matched to a gene: 7. CDR3 amino acids: CASSGDRGPYNEQFF. CDR3 bases: TGTGCCAGCAGCGGAGACAGGGGACCATACAATGAGCAGTTCTTC. The full variable domain, completed using reference TRBV13 and TRBJ2-1, is AAGVIQSPRHLIKEKRETATLKCYPIPRHDTVYWYQQGPGQDPQFLISFYEKMQSDKGSIPDRFSAQQFSDYHSELNMSSLELGDSALYFCASSGDRGPYNEQFFGPGTRLTVL.

J is TRBJ1-2 and V is TRBV30; 7 bases fit TRBD1. Losses at the gene ends were 1 base for V and 6 bases for J; bases not matched to a gene: 8. The CDR3 totals 14 residues. Germline V CDR1 and CDR2: GTSNPN, SVGIG (reference sequence). The CDR3 DNA reads as TGTGCCTGGAGTGCCCGGGACAGCTGGAATGGCTACACCTTC. This codes for CAWSARDSWNGYTF. Full variable domain (outside the CDR3, taken from reference TRBV30 and TRBJ1-2): SQTIHQWPATLVQPVGSPLSLECTVEGTSNPNLYWYRQAAGRGLQLLFYSVGIGQISSEVPQNLSASRPQDRQFILSSKKLLLSDSGFYLCAWSARDSWNGYTFGSGTRLTVV.

Notes on this clone: This sample includes further DNA sequences coding for the same CDR3. The chain links TRBV19 to TRBJ1-1; D is uncertain. The germline V gene has CDR1 LNHDA and CDR2 SQIVND (reference sequence). The CDR3 is 13 residues long. The V end was cut by 3 bases, the J end by 5 bases, with 10 bases between. CDR3 sequence: CASSMTGGTEAFF. CDR3 sequence (DNA): TGTGCCAGTAGTATGACGGGTGGAACTGAAGCTTTCTTT.

This rearrangement joins TRBV5-4 to TRBJ2-7, with 10 positions matching TRBD1. The germline V gene has CDR1 SGHNT and CDR2 YYREEE (reference sequence). The trim removed 2 bases at V and 4 bases at J, leaving 6 bases unmatched. The CDR3 spans 15 residues. CDR3 sequence reads: CASSFPGQGKYEQYF. CDR3 DNA sequence: TGTGCCAGCAGCTTTCCGGGACAGGGGAAATACGAGCAGTACTTC. Based on the CDR3 plus reference TRBV5-4 and TRBJ2-7, the full variable domain is ETGVTQSPTHLIKTRGQQVTLRCSSQSGHNTVSWYQQALGQGPQFIFQYYREEENGRGNFPPRFSGLQFPNYSSELNVNALELDDSALYLCASSFPGQGKYEQYFGPGTRLTVT.

This clone was seen just once. The chain uses TRBV5-1 and TRBJ2-1; a possible D gene is TRBD2 (6 bases). Germline CDR1 and CDR2: SGHRS and YFSETQ. The V gene lost 4 bases and the J gene lost 0 bases, with 11 bases spanning the gap. The CDR3 totals 15 residues. The CDR3 protein is CASSVSGNSYNEQFF. The CDR3 region has the DNA TGCGCCAGCAGCGTTAGCGGTAACTCCTACAATGAGCAGTTCTTC.

The chain employs TRBV12-5 and TRBJ1-1; D gene unclear. Germline loops: CDR1 LGHNT, CDR2 FRNRAP. The V end lost 6 bases, the J end lost 7 bases, and 12 bases lay between the germline ends. This CDR3 spans 12 amino acids. CDR3 sequence reads: CASGPGLVEAFF. The CDR3, as DNA: TGTGCTAGTGGACCAGGACTTGTTGAAGCTTTCTTT.

The V call is TRBV5-4, the J call TRBJ1-6; 10 nucleotides agree with TRBD1. Germline V CDR1 and CDR2: SGHNT, YYREEE (reference sequence). The trim removed 0 bases at V and 13 bases at J, leaving 4 bases unmatched. The CDR3 extends over 14 amino acids. CDR3 in amino acids: CASSLGTGGEPLHF. In DNA form, the CDR3 reads TGTGCCAGCAGCTTGGGGACAGGGGGTGAGCCCCTCCACTTT.

The CDR3 is CASNGEGDTF. The DNA for the CDR3 is TGCGCCAGCAACGGGGAGGGGGACACCTTC. The chain combines TRBV10-1 with TRBJ1-2, with D tentatively TRBD1 (6 bases). Germline values: CDR1 WNHNN, CDR2 SYGVQD (reference sequence). The CDR3 length is 10 residues. Trimming shortened V by 7 bases and J by 12 bases, and 12 bases separated the two germline ends.

This sequence joins TRBV11-2 and TRBJ1-1, with D uncertain. Germline V gene sequence: CDR1 SGHAT, CDR2 FQNNGV. Trimming pared 4 bases from V and 3 bases from J, leaving 9 bases between. The CDR3 runs to 13 residues. DNA for the CDR3: TGTGCCAGCAGCTCCAACAGCTACACTGAAGCTTTCTTT. The encoded protein is CASSSNSYTEAFF.

In DNA, the CDR3 is TGCAGCGTTGAGGAGTCGGGGACCGGGGAGCTGTTTTTT. It translates to CSVEESGTGELFF. The genes are TRBV29-1 and TRBJ2-2, with D perhaps matching TRBD2 (5 bases). Deletions cut 3 bases from V and 5 bases from J, with 10 bases between. CDR1 SQVTM and CDR2 ANQGSEA come from the germline V gene. There are 13 residues in the CDR3.

This clone appeared a single time. The rearrangement joins TRBV5-1 to TRBJ1-4; 7 nucleotides agree with TRBD1. Germline assignment: CDR1 SGHRS and CDR2 YFSETQ. The V gene end was trimmed by 4 bases and the J gene end by 6 bases; junction bases not matched to a gene: 6. The CDR3 sequence is 14 residues long. For the CDR3, the DNA is TGCGCCAGCAGCGAAGGGGGCGCCGATGAAAAACTGTTTTTT. It translates to CASSEGGADEKLFF.

Comments on this clone: Within the sample, other DNA sequences also encode this same CDR3. The rearrangement links TRBV27 to TRBJ2-1, with TRBD2 identical over 8 bases. Trimming took 5 bases from V and 10 from J; bases not matched to a gene: 1. CDR1 is MNHEY and CDR2 is SMNVEV in the germline V gene (reference sequence). This CDR3 is 11 amino acids long. CDR3 in amino acids: CASSRGGEQFF. The CDR3 bases are TGTGCCAGCAGTCGGGGGGGGGAGCAGTTCTTC.

The chain recombines TRBV5-1 with TRBJ2-7; D possibly uses TRBD1 or TRBD2 (5 bases each). This CDR3 has 16 amino acids. Trimming took 1 base from V and 3 from J, leaving 17 bases between them. Germline loops: CDR1 SGHRS, CDR2 YFSETQ. CDR3 loop: CASSLRFGAADYEQYF. CDR3 DNA: TGCGCCAGCAGCTTGAGGTTCGGGGCTGCCGACTACGAGCAGTACTTC.

The rearrangement uses TRBV27 and TRBJ1-6; tentative D call: TRBD1 (5 bases). The CDR3 is 17 amino acids. Looked up from germline, CDR1 is MNHEY and CDR2 is SMNVEV (reference sequence). V was trimmed by 2 bases and J by 8 bases, leaving 19 bases between them. The DNA of the CDR3 is TGTGCCAGCAGTTTAGTCAGGAGGGGCACCAAGGATTCACCCCTCCACTTT. It is translated as CASSLVRRGTKDSPLHF.

Comments on this clone: The identical CDR3 is also encoded by other nucleotide sequences in the sample. The chain recombines TRBV6-5 with TRBJ2-3, with D perhaps TRBD2 (5 bases). Deletions cut 2 bases from V and 0 bases from J, with 6 bases between. The CDR3 runs 14 residues. The V gene's germline CDR1 is MNHEY and CDR2 SVGAGI. The CDR3 sequence: CASSYAGSTDTQYF. As DNA, the CDR3 is TGTGCCAGCAGTTACGCGGGTAGCACAGATACGCAGTATTTT.

This chain connects TRBV21-1 to TRBJ1-2; the table's D call TRBD1 went unverified against the DNA. TRBV21-1 counts as a pseudogene. The CDR3 runs 12 residues. This CDR3 is CARFGTVSGYTF. The CDR3 DNA is TGTGCCAGATTTGGGACAGTGTCCGGCTACACCTTC.

The chain uses TRBV5-1 and TRBJ2-1; the match to TRBD2 covers 9 bases. With V trimmed by 0 bases and J by 6 bases, 7 bases remained unmatched. CDR1 is SGHRS, CDR2 YFSETQ, per germline. The CDR3 contains 16 residues. The CDR3, as DNA: TGCGCCAGCAGCTTGGCGGCTAGCGGGATTTTCAATGAGCAGTTCTTC. Residues: CASSLAASGIFNEQFF.

This clone was observed once. V usage is TRBV4-3 and J usage is TRBJ2-1; TRBD1 is a possible D gene (5 bases). Germline V gives CDR1 LGHNA, CDR2 YSLEER. The CDR3 totals 15 residues. The V end lost 1 base, the J end lost 0 bases, and 7 bases lay between the germline ends. CDR3 region: CASSQAQGSYNEQFF. CDR3 nucleotides: TGCGCCAGCAGCCAAGCCCAGGGCTCCTACAATGAGCAGTTCTTC.

The chain employs TRBV5-6 and TRBJ2-2, with 9 positions matching TRBD1. The V gene end was trimmed by 0 bases and the J gene end by 8 bases; junction bases not matched to a gene: 8. The germline V gene has CDR1 SGHDT and CDR2 YYEEEE. The CDR3 length is 16 residues. The CDR3 DNA is TGTGCCAGCAGCTTGGACGGACAGGGGATAAGAGGGGAGCTGTTTTTT. Translation gives CASSLDGQGIRGELFF.

The chain recombines TRBV4-1 with TRBJ2-7, with D perhaps TRBD2 (5 bases). The germline CDR1 and CDR2 sequences are MGHRA and YSYEKL. This CDR3 contains 14 residues. Trimming cost V 4 bases and J 5 bases, with 15 bases left between them. Written as DNA, the CDR3 is TGCGCCAGCAGCCTCCGAATGGGAGCCAACGAGCAGTACTTC. Translated, it gives CASSLRMGANEQYF.

This clone was recorded a few times. A much larger clonotype is one base distant, so this may be a read error. This specimen includes other DNA sequences encoding the same CDR3. This sequence joins TRBV28 and TRBJ2-7; D ambiguous. The CDR3 covers 11 residues. Trimming removed 6 bases from V and 0 bases from J, with 3 bases in between. Germline V gene sequence: CDR1 MDHEN, CDR2 SYDVKM. This CDR3 is CASSYSYEQYF. The CDR3 bases are TGTGCCAGCAGCTACTCCTACGAGCAGTACTTC.

The chain is built from TRBV7-2 and TRBJ2-7; possibly TRBD2 for D (5 bases). CDR1 is SGHTA and CDR2 is FQGNSA in the germline V gene. The V and J ends lost 4 bases and 3 bases respectively, with 7 bases between them. CDR3 size: 12 residues. The CDR3 loop is CASSYGNYEQYF. As DNA, the CDR3 is TGTGCCAGCAGCTACGGGAACTACGAGCAGTACTTC.

For this clone: The same CDR3 is also encoded by other DNA sequences in this sample. The V call is TRBV27, the J call TRBJ2-7; D gene ambiguous. Germline assignment: CDR1 MNHEY and CDR2 SMNVEV (reference sequence). V lost 3 bases, J lost 2 bases, and 11 bases lay in between. CDR3 length equals 14 residues. The CDR3 loop reads CASSFGPAAYEQYF. DNA of the CDR3: TGTGCCAGCAGTTTCGGGCCGGCGGCCTACGAGCAGTACTTC.

In DNA, the CDR3 is TGTGCCAGCAGCTTAGTAGCCATGACAGGGGGTTCTTACGAGCAGTACTTC. Amino acids: CASSLVAMTGGSYEQYF. V usage is TRBV7-6 and J usage is TRBJ2-7; TRBD1 matches at 9 bases. The ends lost 1 base at V and 4 bases at J; junction bases unmatched: 11. Looked up from germline, CDR1 is SGHVS and CDR2 is FNYEAQ. The CDR3 extends over 17 amino acids.